The clone carrying this T cell receptor (beta chain) was observed many times. From the RACE reads, TCRdb called clonotypes with MiXCR, one entry per CDR3 protein. This table holds about 120,000 distinct CDR3 sequences, approximately 13% found once. This sample is drawn from a study of human T cells and chemical hapten exposure. Time point in this sample: patch test 1, 2 weeks after DPC sensitization. Treatment defined: therapeutic diphenylcyclopropenone sensitization with weekly scalp DPC. Blood collection happened ahead of applying each patch test. This CDR3 has 15 amino acids. In germline, CDR1 is LGHNA, CDR2 YSLEER. Trimming cost V 1 base and J 2 bases, with 6 bases left between them.

The chain combines TRBV4-3 with TRBJ2-6; D call uncertain. This TCR derives from a man younger than 30 with alopecia areata. Some clones in this sample may be carry-over from other donors' samples. The sequencing here drew on whole blood, taken in connection with sensitization to the hapten diphenylcyclopropenone (DPC). CDR3 sequence reads: CASSQVGTGANVLTF. CDR3 nucleotides: TGCGCCAGCAGCCAAGTAGGTACTGGGGCCAACGTCCTGACTTTC.